The 5 T cell receptor beta chains reported below all come from one sample, sequenced in a study of blood T cell repertoires in COVID-19. Data came from immunoSEQ multiplex PCR; TCRdb stores just in-frame clones and leaves some out. The sample carries roughly 73,000 clones, roughly 91% recorded once. Sequenced sample: peripheral blood. The receptors were gathered from a human donor in a cohort sampled during active COVID-19.

The gene calls are TRBV5-6 and TRBJ1-4; a possible D gene is TRBD1 (6 bases). Germline V gene sequence: CDR1 SGHDT, CDR2 YYEEEE. Between the trimmed V and J ends, which lost 4 bases and 4 bases, there was a span of 11 bases. The CDR3 is 14 residues long. CDR3 loop: CASSPWDINEKLFF. CDR3 DNA: TGTGCCAGCAGCCCATGGGACATTAATGAAAAACTGTTTTTT.

The chain employs TRBV11-3 and TRBJ2-2, with a weak D call TRBD1 (6 bases). The V and J ends lost 6 bases and 6 bases respectively, with 14 bases between them. Germline assignment: CDR1 SGHNT and CDR2 YENEEA. The CDR3 has 14 amino acids. CDR3 amino acids: CASRALTGAGELFF. The CDR3 nucleotides read TGTGCCAGCAGAGCATTGACAGGTGCCGGGGAGCTGTTTTTT.

J is TRBJ1-5 and V is TRBV5-1; 11 bases line up with TRBD1. Trimming at V came to 3 bases and at J to 3 bases, leaving 2 bases not matched to a gene. This CDR3 is built from 15 residues. Germline CDR1 is SGHRS and CDR2 is YFSETQ. The CDR3 sequence: CASSSGQGDNQPQHF. CDR3 sequence (DNA): TGCGCCAGCAGCTCGGGACAGGGGGACAATCAGCCCCAGCATTTT.

This chain links TRBV11-2 with TRBJ2-1, with 13 bases identical to TRBD2. From germline, CDR1 is SGHAT and CDR2 FQNNGV. Trimming cost V 5 bases and J 9 bases; bases outside gene matches: 10. This CDR3 is built from 16 residues. The CDR3 spells CASSLQGLAGLGEQFF. The CDR3 bases are TGTGCCAGCAGCCTCCAGGGACTAGCGGGATTGGGTGAGCAGTTCTTC.

This chain links TRBV21-1 with TRBJ1-6. TRBV21-1 is reported as a pseudogene. The CDR3 covers 16 residues. CDR3 nucleotide sequence: TGTGCCAGCGGGCCCCGAGGAGGGAGGGTCAATTCACCCCTCCACTTT. Its protein product is CASGPRGGRVNSPLHF.